The present entry profiles one T cell receptor (beta chain) with its context. V lost 3 bases and J 7 bases, leaving 16 bases between the germline ends. The CDR3 is made up of 14 amino acids. Per the germline V gene, CDR1 is SQVTM and CDR2 is ANQGSEA. The data belong to a study of blood T cell repertoires in COVID-19. Looking at the study overall: Some COVID-19 samples were acute and others convalescent; all came from the United States, Italy and Spain. Nucleic acid was either cDNA or gDNA, and it came from T cells, B-cell-depleted T cells, or PBMCs.

The authors' processing: From reference gene primer amplification, estimates of nucleated cell counts were derived. Repertoires were generated with immunoSEQ multiplex PCR, while TCRdb's copy carries only in-frame clones and drops some. V and J calls and clone size are those listed in that table; D and trimming were worked out from the DNA. The data show 150,000 to 200,000 clones, with 90% seen just once and 0.53% held by the top ten. The chain recombines TRBV29-1 with TRBJ2-1; D may be TRBD1 (6 bases). The clonotype comes from a middle-aged man with acute or convalescent COVID-19. Sequenced: peripheral blood. The CDR3 nucleotides are TGCAGCGTTGAGTTCAGCCCAGGGGCGAATGAGCAGTTCTTC. This sequence encodes CSVEFSPGANEQFF.